These 6 T cell receptor beta chains were all obtained from the same sample, sequenced in a study of OX40 agonist ivuxolimab in advanced cancers. Profiling relied on immunoSEQ multiplex PCR, and the TCRdb table lists in-frame clones only, not all of them. The table records approximately 58,000 clones, over 80% of them present only once. The sample in question was CD4+ or CD8+ T cells sorted from blood, obtained in a trial of the OX40 agonist ivuxolimab. The receptors originated from an adult with an advanced solid tumor such as melanoma, head and neck, liver or kidney cancer.

This chain links TRBV2 with TRBJ1-1; weak D call: TRBD1 (6 bases). V shed 9 bases and J shed 0 bases, with 11 bases lying between them. Germline values: CDR1 SNHLY, CDR2 FYNNEI. The CDR3 runs to 13 residues. The CDR3 here is CASAQGMNTEAFF. The CDR3 region has the DNA TGTGCCAGTGCCCAGGGGATGAACACTGAAGCTTTCTTT.

The rearrangement joins TRBV5-1 to TRBJ2-1; the match to TRBD1 covers 12 bases. The germline gives CDR1 SGHRS, CDR2 YFSETQ. The CDR3 is 16 amino acids. The J segment lost 10 bases and the V segment lost 4 bases, leaving 12 bases of the junction unmatched. This CDR3 reads CASSPGWDRGRGEQFF. CDR3 nucleotide sequence: TGCGCCAGCAGCCCAGGCTGGGACAGGGGGCGCGGGGAGCAGTTCTTC.

The genes are TRBV6-4 and TRBJ2-3, with a possible D match to TRBD1 (6 bases). CDR1 MRHNA and CDR2 SNTAGT come from the germline V gene. The CDR3 contains 15 residues. The V gene lost 5 bases and the J gene lost 7 bases, with 19 bases spanning the gap. CDR3 in amino acids: CASSPGMSGTYTQYF. Written as DNA, the CDR3 is TGTGCCAGCAGTCCAGGGATGTCGGGGACATATACGCAGTATTTT.

The chain employs TRBV5-6 and TRBJ1-1, with D perhaps matching TRBD1 (6 bases). Looked up from germline, CDR1 is SGHDT and CDR2 is YYEEEE. The CDR3 covers 14 residues. V was pared by 1 base and J by 3 bases, with 10 bases between. CDR3 DNA sequence: TGTGCCAGCAGCTTGACAGGGTTGTACACTGAAGCTTTCTTT. Translated: CASSLTGLYTEAFF.

CDR3 sequence (DNA): TGTGCCAGCAGATACGTGGGACAGGGGACCGGGGAGCTGTTTTTT. It specifies CASRYVGQGTGELFF. This chain links TRBV6-5 with TRBJ2-2; 10 nucleotides agree with TRBD1. Germline V gives CDR1 MNHEY, CDR2 SVGAGI. V gave up 6 bases and J gave up 5 bases; unmatched junction bases: 6. The CDR3 consists of 15 residues.

The genes are TRBV28 and TRBJ1-1; D is uncertain. Germline CDR1 reads MDHEN; CDR2 reads SYDVKM. CDR3 length: 13 amino acids. Trimming shortened V by 5 bases and J by 2 bases, and 9 bases separated the two germline ends. For the CDR3, the DNA is TGTGCCAGCAGTCCCGCGGACAACACTGAAGCTTTCTTT. This encodes CASSPADNTEAFF. The variable domain in full, completed from reference TRBV28 and TRBJ1-1, reads DVKVTQSSRYLVKRTGEKVFLECVQDMDHENMFWYRQDPGLGLRLIYFSYDVKMKEKGDIPEGYSVSREKKERFSLILESASTNQTSMYLCASSPADNTEAFFGQGTRLTVV.